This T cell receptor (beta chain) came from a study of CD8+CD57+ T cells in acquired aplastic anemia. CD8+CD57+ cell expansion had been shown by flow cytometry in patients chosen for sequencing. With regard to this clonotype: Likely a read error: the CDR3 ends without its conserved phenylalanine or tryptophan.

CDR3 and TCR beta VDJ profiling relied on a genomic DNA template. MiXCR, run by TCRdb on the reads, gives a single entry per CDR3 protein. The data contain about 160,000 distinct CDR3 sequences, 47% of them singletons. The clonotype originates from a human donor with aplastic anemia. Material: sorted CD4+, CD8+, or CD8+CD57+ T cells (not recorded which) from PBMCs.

In nucleotides, the CDR3 is TGTGCCACCAGTGACCCGGGACAGGGTGACAGTGAGCAGTTCCTC. Residues: CATSDPGQGDSEQFL. This sequence joins TRBV24-1 and TRBJ2-1, with 9 bases aligning to TRBD1. With 4 bases clipped from V and 9 bases from J, the junction kept 9 bases outside the gene matches. From germline, CDR1 is KGHDR and CDR2 SFDVKD. The CDR3 length is 15 residues.